Here is one TCR beta chain with its context. How the authors handled the data: Cell counts per sample came from amplifying reference gene primers. The data were produced by immunoSEQ multiplex PCR, yet TCRdb's version contains in-frame clones alone and is incomplete. The V and J calls and the clone size are those of that table, but D and trimming were determined from the DNA. The repertoire holds 73,000 or so clones, about 73% seen once, with over 20% in the top ten. CDR3 length: 14 amino acids. From germline, CDR1 is SNHLY and CDR2 FYNNEI. V was trimmed by 5 bases and J by 7 bases, leaving 14 bases between them. The entry originates in a study of blood T cell repertoires in COVID-19. About the study: PBMCs, B-cell-depleted T cells, or T cells provided the cDNA or gDNA that made up the material.

The TCR sequence derives from a man in his 60s with acute or convalescent COVID-19. The sequenced sample was peripheral blood. The chain carries TRBV2 and TRBJ1-4; D is perhaps TRBD1 (5 bases). The CDR3 DNA follows: TGTGCCAGCAGTACCGGGACTACTGGTGAAAAACTGTTTTTT. As protein: CASSTGTTGEKLFF.